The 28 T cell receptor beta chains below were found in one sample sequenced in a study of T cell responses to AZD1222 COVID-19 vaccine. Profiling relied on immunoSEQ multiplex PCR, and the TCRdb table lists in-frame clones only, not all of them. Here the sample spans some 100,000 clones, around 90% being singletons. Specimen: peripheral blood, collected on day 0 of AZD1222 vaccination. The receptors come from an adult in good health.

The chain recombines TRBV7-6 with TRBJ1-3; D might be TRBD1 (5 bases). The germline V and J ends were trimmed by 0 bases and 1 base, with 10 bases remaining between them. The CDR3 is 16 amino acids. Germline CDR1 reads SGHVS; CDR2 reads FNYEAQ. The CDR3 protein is CASSLAQGRSGNTIYF. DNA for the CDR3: TGTGCCAGCAGCTTAGCGCAGGGAAGGTCTGGAAACACCATATATTTT.

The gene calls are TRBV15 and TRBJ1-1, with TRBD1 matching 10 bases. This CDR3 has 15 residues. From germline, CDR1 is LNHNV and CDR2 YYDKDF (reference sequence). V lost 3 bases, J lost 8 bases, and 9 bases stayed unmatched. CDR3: CATSRDPGTGEEAFF. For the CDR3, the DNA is TGTGCCACCAGCAGGGACCCAGGGACAGGGGAAGAAGCTTTCTTT.

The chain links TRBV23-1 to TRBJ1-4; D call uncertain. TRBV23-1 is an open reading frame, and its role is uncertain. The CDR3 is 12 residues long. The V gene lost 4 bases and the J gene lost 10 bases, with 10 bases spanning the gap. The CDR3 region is CASSPRRGKLFF. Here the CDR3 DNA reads TGCGCCAGCAGTCCCCGGCGGGGAAAACTGTTTTTT.

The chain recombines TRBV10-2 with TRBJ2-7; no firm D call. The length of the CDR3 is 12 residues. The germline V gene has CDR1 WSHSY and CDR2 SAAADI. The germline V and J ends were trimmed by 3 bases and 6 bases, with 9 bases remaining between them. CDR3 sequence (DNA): TGCGCCAGCAGTGATGGCCTACGCGAGCAGTACTTC. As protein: CASSDGLREQYF.

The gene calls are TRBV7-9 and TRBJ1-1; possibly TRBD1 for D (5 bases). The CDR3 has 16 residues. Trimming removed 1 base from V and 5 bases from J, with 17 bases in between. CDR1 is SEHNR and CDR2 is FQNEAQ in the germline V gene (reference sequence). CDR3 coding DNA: TGTGCCAGCAGCTTAGGTTGGGACCTTTTGGTTACTGAAGCTTTCTTT. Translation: CASSLGWDLLVTEAFF.

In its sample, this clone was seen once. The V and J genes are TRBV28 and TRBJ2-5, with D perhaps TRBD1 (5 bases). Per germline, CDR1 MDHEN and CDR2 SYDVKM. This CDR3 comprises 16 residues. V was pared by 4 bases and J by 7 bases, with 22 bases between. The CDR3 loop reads CASSSSGNPGSGTQYF. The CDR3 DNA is TGTGCCAGCAGTTCCTCAGGGAACCCTGGGTCGGGGACCCAGTACTTC. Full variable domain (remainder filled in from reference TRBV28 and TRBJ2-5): DVKVTQSSRYLVKRTGEKVFLECVQDMDHENMFWYRQDPGLGLRLIYFSYDVKMKEKGDIPEGYSVSREKKERFSLILESASTNQTSMYLCASSSSGNPGSGTQYFGPGTRLLVL.

The CDR3 coding sequence is TGTGCCAGCAGCTTGGTGTTACAGCCGAACACTGAAGCTTTCTTT. Its protein is CASSLVLQPNTEAFF. The V call is TRBV5-6, the J call TRBJ1-1; unclear D gene. The CDR3 covers 15 residues. Trimming removed 0 bases at V and 1 base at J, with 10 bases between. Germline V gene sequence: CDR1 SGHDT, CDR2 YYEEEE. The full variable domain, completed using reference TRBV5-6 and TRBJ1-1, is DAGVTQSPTHLIKTRGQQVTLRCSPKSGHDTVSWYQQALGQGPQFIFQYYEEEERQRGNFPDRFSGHQFPNYSSELNVNALLLGDSALYLCASSLVLQPNTEAFFGQGTRLTVV.

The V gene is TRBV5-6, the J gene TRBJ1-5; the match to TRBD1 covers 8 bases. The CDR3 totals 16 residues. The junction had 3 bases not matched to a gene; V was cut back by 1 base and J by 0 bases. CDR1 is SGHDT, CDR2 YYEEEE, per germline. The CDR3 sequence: CASSLWTGYSNQPQHF. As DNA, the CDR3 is TGTGCCAGCAGCTTGTGGACAGGGTATAGCAATCAGCCCCAGCATTTT.

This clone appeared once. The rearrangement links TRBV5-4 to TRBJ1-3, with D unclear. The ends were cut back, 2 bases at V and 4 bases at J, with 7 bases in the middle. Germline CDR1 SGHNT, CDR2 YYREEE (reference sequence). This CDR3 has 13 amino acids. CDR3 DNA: TGTGCCAGCAGCTTTGACACAGGAAACACCATATATTTT. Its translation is CASSFDTGNTIYF.

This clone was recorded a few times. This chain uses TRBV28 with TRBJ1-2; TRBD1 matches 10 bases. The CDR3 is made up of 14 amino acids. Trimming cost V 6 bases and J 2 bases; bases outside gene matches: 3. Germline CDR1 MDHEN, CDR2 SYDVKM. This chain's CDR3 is CASRETGGNYGYTF. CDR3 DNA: TGTGCCAGCAGGGAGACAGGGGGCAACTATGGCTACACCTTC.

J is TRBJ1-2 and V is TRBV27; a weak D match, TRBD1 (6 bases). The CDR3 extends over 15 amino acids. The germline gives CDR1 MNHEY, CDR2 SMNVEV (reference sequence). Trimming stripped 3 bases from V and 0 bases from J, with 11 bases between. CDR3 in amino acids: CASSFLPGANYGYTF. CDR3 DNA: TGTGCCAGCAGTTTCCTGCCAGGGGCTAACTATGGCTACACCTTC.

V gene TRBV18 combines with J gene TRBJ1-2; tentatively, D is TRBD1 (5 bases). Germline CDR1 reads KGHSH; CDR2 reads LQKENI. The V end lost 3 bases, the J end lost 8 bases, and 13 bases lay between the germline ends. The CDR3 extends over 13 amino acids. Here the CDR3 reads CASSPGGASGYTF. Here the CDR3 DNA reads TGTGCCAGCTCACCGGGAGGGGCGAGCGGCTACACCTTC.

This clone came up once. As DNA, the CDR3 is TGTGCCAGTAGTGCCCATAGAGGGGAATTAAGCTCTGGGGCCAACGTCCTGACTTTC. It encodes CASSAHRGELSSGANVLTF. The chain joins TRBV19 to TRBJ2-6; either TRBD1 or TRBD2 may supply D (5 bases each). The CDR3 runs to 19 residues. Per germline, CDR1 LNHDA and CDR2 SQIVND (reference sequence). Between the trimmed V and J ends, which lost 5 bases and 0 bases, there was a span of 20 bases. Drawing the rest from reference TRBV19 and TRBJ2-6, the complete variable domain is DGGITQSPKYLFRKEGQNVTLSCEQNLNHDAMYWYRQDPGQGLRLIYYSQIVNDFQKGDIAEGYSVSREKKESFPLTVTSAQKNPTAFYLCASSAHRGELSSGANVLTFGAGSRLTVL.

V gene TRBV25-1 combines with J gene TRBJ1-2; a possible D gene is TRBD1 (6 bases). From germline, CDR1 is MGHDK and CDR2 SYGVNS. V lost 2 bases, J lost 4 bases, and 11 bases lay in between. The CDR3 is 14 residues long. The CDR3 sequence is CASSEHTGIYGYTF. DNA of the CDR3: TGTGCCAGCAGTGAACACACAGGGATCTATGGCTACACCTTC.

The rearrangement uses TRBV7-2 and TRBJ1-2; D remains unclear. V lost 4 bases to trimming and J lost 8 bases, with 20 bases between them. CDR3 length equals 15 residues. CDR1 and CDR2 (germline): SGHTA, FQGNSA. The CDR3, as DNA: TGTGCCAGCAGCTATAACTCCCTAGGGCCTATGGGCTACACCTTC. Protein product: CASSYNSLGPMGYTF.

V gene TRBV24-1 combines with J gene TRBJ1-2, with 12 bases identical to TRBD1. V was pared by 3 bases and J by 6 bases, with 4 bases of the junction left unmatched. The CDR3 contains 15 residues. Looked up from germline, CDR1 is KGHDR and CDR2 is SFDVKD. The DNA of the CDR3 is TGTGCCACCAGTGATGGGACAGGGGGCGGAAATGGCTACACCTTC. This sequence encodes CATSDGTGGGNGYTF.

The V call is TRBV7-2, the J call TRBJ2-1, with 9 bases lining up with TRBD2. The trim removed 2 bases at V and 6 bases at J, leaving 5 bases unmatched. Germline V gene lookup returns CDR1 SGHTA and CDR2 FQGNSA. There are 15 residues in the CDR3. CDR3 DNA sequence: TGTGCCAGCAGCTTATTTGCGGGGGGGATCAATGAGCAGTTCTTC. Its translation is CASSLFAGGINEQFF.

Here the CDR3 reads CASSLARGVVGEQYF. The DNA for the CDR3 is TGTGCCAGCAGCTTGGCTCGGGGGGTGGTTGGCGAGCAGTACTTC. The V gene is TRBV5-4, the J gene TRBJ2-7; 7 bases map to TRBD2. Unmatched junction bases numbered 9, after V lost 0 bases and J lost 6 bases. The CDR3 spans 15 residues. Germline V gene sequence: CDR1 SGHNT, CDR2 YYREEE (reference sequence).

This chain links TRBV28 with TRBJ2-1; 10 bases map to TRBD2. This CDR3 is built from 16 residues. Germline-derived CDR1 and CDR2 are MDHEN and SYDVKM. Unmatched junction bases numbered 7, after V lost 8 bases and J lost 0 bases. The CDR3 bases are TGTGCCAGCTTACTAGCGGGGACCAGCTCCTACAATGAGCAGTTCTTC. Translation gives CASLLAGTSSYNEQFF.

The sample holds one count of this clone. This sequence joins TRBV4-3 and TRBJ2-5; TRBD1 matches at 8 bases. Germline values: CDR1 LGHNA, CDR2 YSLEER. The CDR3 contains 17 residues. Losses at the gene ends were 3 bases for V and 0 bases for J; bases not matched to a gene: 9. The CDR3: CASSQGLPGQDQETQYF. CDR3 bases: TGCGCCAGCAGCCAGGGCCTTCCGGGACAGGACCAAGAGACCCAGTACTTC.

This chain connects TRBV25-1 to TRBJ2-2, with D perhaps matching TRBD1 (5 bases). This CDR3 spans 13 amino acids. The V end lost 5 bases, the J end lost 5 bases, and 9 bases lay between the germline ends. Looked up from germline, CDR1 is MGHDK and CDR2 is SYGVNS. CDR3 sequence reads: CASSSQGTGELFF. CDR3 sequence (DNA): TGTGCCAGCAGTTCTCAGGGTACCGGGGAGCTGTTTTTT.

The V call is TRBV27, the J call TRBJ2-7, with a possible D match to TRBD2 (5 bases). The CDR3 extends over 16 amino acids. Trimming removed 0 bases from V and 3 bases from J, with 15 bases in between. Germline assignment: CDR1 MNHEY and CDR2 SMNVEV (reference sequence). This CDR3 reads CASSLSSGSGIYEQYF. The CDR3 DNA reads TGTGCCAGCAGTTTATCTTCGGGGTCCGGAATCTACGAGCAGTACTTC.

CDR3 loop: CASSSTGGSDEQFF. The CDR3 nucleotides read TGTGCCAGCAGTAGTACGGGGGGGTCGGATGAGCAGTTCTTC. This chain links TRBV21-1 with TRBJ2-1; the tabulated D call, TRBD2, remains unverified against the DNA. TRBV21-1 is described as a pseudogene. CDR3 length equals 14 residues.

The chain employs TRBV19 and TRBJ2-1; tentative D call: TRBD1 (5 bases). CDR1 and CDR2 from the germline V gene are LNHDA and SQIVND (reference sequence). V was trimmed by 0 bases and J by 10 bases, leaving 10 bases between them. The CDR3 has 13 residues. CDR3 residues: CASSIETEGEQFF. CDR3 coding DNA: TGTGCCAGTAGTATAGAGACAGAAGGGGAGCAGTTCTTC.

The CDR3, as DNA: TGTGCCAGCAGCTTAGAAGGCCTAGCGGTGTACAATGAGCAGTTCTTC. Protein product: CASSLEGLAVYNEQFF. The V gene is TRBV11-2, the J gene TRBJ2-1, with 7 bases identical to TRBD2. Germline CDR1 is SGHAT and CDR2 is FQNNGV. The CDR3 covers 16 residues. Trimming at V came to 0 bases and at J to 4 bases, leaving 6 bases not matched to a gene.

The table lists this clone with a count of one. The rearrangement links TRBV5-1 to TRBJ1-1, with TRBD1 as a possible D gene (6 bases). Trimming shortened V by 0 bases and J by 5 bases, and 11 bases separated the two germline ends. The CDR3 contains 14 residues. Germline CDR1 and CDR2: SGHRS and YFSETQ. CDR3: CASSLVGAGTEAFF. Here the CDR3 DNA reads TGCGCCAGCAGCTTGGTGGGGGCAGGGACTGAAGCTTTCTTT.

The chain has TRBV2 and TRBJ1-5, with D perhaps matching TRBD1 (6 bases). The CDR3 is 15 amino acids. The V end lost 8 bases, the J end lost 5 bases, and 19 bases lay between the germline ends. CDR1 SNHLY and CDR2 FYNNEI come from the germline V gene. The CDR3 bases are TGTGCCAGCGGTGGGGGCCCCATTGTAGATCAGCCCCAGCATTTT. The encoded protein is CASGGGPIVDQPQHF.

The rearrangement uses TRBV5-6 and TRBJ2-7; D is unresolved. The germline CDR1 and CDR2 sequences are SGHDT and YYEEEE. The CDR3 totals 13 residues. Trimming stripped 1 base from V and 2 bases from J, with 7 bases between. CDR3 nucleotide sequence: TGTGCCAGCAGCTTGAGGGCAACCTACGAGCAGTACTTC. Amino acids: CASSLRATYEQYF.